The 2 T cell receptor beta chains below were found in one sample sequenced in a study of spatial heterogeneity in lung cancer. TCRdb re-called the 5' RACE reads through MiXCR, storing one row per CDR3 protein. The sample carries around 110,000 distinct CDR3 sequences, approximately 12% recorded once. The time point was: blood at routine non-recurrence follow-up after resection. Unsorted tumor, nontumor lung tissue or cryopreserved PBMC supplied the whole RNA. The sample here was PBMCs, taken at follow-up. The receptors stem from a male donor with early-stage non-small cell lung cancer.

The chain links TRBV7-9 to TRBJ2-1; TRBD2 is a possible D gene (5 bases). The CDR3 sequence is 14 residues long. V lost 3 bases to trimming and J lost 2 bases, with 8 bases between them. CDR1 and CDR2 from the germline V gene are SEHNR and FQNEAQ (reference sequence). This CDR3 is CASSLELAYNEQFF. CDR3 DNA sequence: TGTGCCAGCAGCTTGGAACTAGCCTACAATGAGCAGTTCTTC.

At least ten counts were recorded for this clonotype. This rearrangement joins TRBV10-3 to TRBJ1-5, with no clear D. The CDR3 spans 12 residues. Trimming left V 3 bases short and J 11 bases short, with 11 bases between. Germline V CDR1 and CDR2: ENHRY, SYGVKD. CDR3 sequence reads: CAISDLARSQHF. The CDR3 nucleotides are TGTGCCATCAGTGATCTGGCCAGATCCCAGCATTTT.